The T cell receptor (beta chain) under discussion was sequenced for a study of blood T cell repertoires in COVID-19. Germline CDR1 and CDR2: SGHTS and YDEGEE. This CDR3 is 16 amino acids long. J lost 1 base, V lost 7 bases, and 8 bases had no gene match. This clone was observed a handful of times. Sequencing used immunoSEQ multiplex PCR; TCRdb keeps in-frame clones, though not all of them. This sample carries roughly 500,000 clones, nearly 90% of them seen once, and the ten largest clones take around 0.92%. The V call is TRBV5-8, the J call TRBJ2-5, with 12 bases that match TRBD2. The sequenced sample was peripheral blood. The TCR was taken from a man younger than 30 with COVID-19, enrolled during active disease. CDR3 DNA sequence: TGTGCCAGCTTCGGACTAGCGGGACATCTCCAAGAGACCCAGTACTTC. Its translation: CASFGLAGHLQETQYF.